Below are 28 T cell receptor beta chains sequenced from a single sample in a study of cytomegalovirus exposure and HLA in healthy donors. In the PCR, 60 Vbeta and 13 Jbeta primers were used. The method was immunoSEQ multiplex PCR; TCRdb's version includes in-frame clones alone and lacks a portion of them. The sample lists roughly 180,000 clones, roughly 80% occurring once. Sequencing used PBMCs. Source of these receptors: a boy aged 5-17 years in good health and CMV-seronegative.

The gene calls are TRBV7-9 and TRBJ1-5; D is ambiguous. V lost 5 bases to trimming and J lost 10 bases, with 18 bases between them. In germline, CDR1 is SEHNR, CDR2 FQNEAQ (reference sequence). The CDR3 is 14 residues long. CDR3 residues: CASSQPGSGHPQHF. The CDR3 DNA reads as TGTGCCAGCAGCCAACCGGGATCCGGCCATCCCCAGCATTTT.

The chain uses TRBV25-1 and TRBJ1-4, with D perhaps matching TRBD1 (5 bases). V dropped 3 bases and J dropped 7 bases, with 15 bases sitting between them. The CDR3 loop spans 15 amino acids. CDR1 and CDR2 (germline): MGHDK, SYGVNS. This CDR3 is CASSEGGNVGEKLFF. In nucleotides, the CDR3 is TGTGCCAGCAGTGAGGGGGGGAACGTAGGTGAAAAACTGTTTTTT.

The V gene is TRBV9, the J gene TRBJ2-1; TRBD1 matches at 8 bases. Trimming cost V 2 bases and J 9 bases; bases outside gene matches: 1. The germline gives CDR1 SGDLS, CDR2 YYNGEE. There are 12 residues in the CDR3. The CDR3 DNA reads as TGTGCCAGCAGCGTGACAGGGGCTGAGCAGTTCTTC. Translating it yields CASSVTGAEQFF.

This clone was detected once. This chain connects TRBV11-2 to TRBJ2-7; 10 bases match TRBD1. This CDR3 spans 15 amino acids. The germline CDR1 and CDR2 sequences are SGHAT and FQNNGV. V lost 4 bases, J lost 6 bases, and 9 bases stayed unmatched. The CDR3 DNA sequence: TGTGCCAGCAGCTCGTACCGGGACAGGGGAGGCGAGCAGTACTTC. Translated, it gives CASSSYRDRGGEQYF.

This clone appeared a few times. V gene TRBV6-1 combines with J gene TRBJ1-5; unclear D gene. Trimming cost V 3 bases and J 0 bases, with 9 bases left between them. Germline CDR1 is MNHNS and CDR2 is SASEGT. The CDR3 totals 15 residues. CDR3 sequence (DNA): TGTGCCAGCAGTGATGGCATTTATAGCAATCAGCCCCAGCATTTT. It codes for CASSDGIYSNQPQHF.

CDR3 nucleotide sequence: TGTGCCAGCAGTTTATGGGACAGGGTGGGGGAGCAGTACTTC. Its translation: CASSLWDRVGEQYF. The chain links TRBV27 to TRBJ2-7, with 9 bases matching TRBD1. Trimming took 1 base from V and 7 from J; bases not matched to a gene: 5. Germline CDR1 and CDR2: MNHEY and SMNVEV (reference sequence). The CDR3 has 14 residues.

The CDR3 bases are TGTGCCAGCAGCGACTCGATGGGGACAGTTAGCAATCAGCCCCAGCATTTT. Its protein is CASSDSMGTVSNQPQHF. V usage is TRBV2 and J usage is TRBJ1-5; 7 nucleotides agree with TRBD1. CDR3 size: 17 residues. Germline V CDR1 and CDR2: SNHLY, FYNNEI. The V and J ends lost 6 bases and 0 bases, in that order; junction bases with no gene match: 11.

V and J are TRBV11-2 and TRBJ2-1; TRBD2 is a possible D gene (7 bases). Trimming removed 1 base at V and 4 bases at J, with 14 bases between. The CDR3 has 16 amino acids. The germline gives CDR1 SGHAT, CDR2 FQNNGV. CDR3 coding DNA: TGTGCCAGCAGCTTAGTCAGGGGAGGGGTTTACAATGAGCAGTTCTTC. Its protein product is CASSLVRGGVYNEQFF.

The gene calls are TRBV29-1 and TRBJ1-1; D is undetermined. The CDR3 runs to 16 residues. The ends were cut back, 0 bases at V and 4 bases at J, with 18 bases in the middle. Germline V gene sequence: CDR1 SQVTM, CDR2 ANQGSEA. The CDR3 bases are TGCAGCGTTGAAGAGGGAGCAGGCGTCGGATTCACTGAAGCTTTCTTT. Encoded protein: CSVEEGAGVGFTEAFF.

As DNA, the CDR3 is TGTGCCAGCAGCGTAGGGAGACTAGCGGCGCAGTATTTT. Its protein is CASSVGRLAAQYF. The chain employs TRBV9 and TRBJ2-3, with 9 bases fitting TRBD2. The CDR3 is made up of 13 amino acids. V lost 0 bases and J lost 10; bases outside the gene matches: 3. Germline V gene sequence: CDR1 SGDLS, CDR2 YYNGEE. The full variable domain, rest sourced from reference TRBV9 and TRBJ2-3, is DSGVTQTPKHLITATGQRVTLRCSPRSGDLSVYWYQQSLDQGLQFLIQYYNGEERAKGNILERFSAQQFPDLHSELNLSSLELGDSALYFCASSVGRLAAQYFGPGTRLTVL.

The chain couples TRBV7-9 to TRBJ1-2; 9 nucleotides align to TRBD1. The germline gives CDR1 SEHNR, CDR2 FQNEAQ (reference sequence). J was trimmed by 3 bases and V by 6 bases; bases with no gene match: 5. The CDR3 length is 14 residues. The CDR3 reads CASRSQGADYGYTF. The DNA for the CDR3 is TGTGCCAGCAGGTCACAGGGGGCGGACTATGGCTACACCTTC.

This chain joins TRBV11-2 and TRBJ1-1; possible D gene TRBD1, 6 bases. The length of the CDR3 is 14 residues. Germline V gene data show CDR1 as SGHAT and CDR2 as FQNNGV. Trimming cost V 3 bases and J 1 base, with 9 bases left between them. DNA for the CDR3: TGTGCCAGCAGCTTGACAGGAGGGAACACTGAAGCTTTCTTT. This gives the protein CASSLTGGNTEAFF.

The J gene is TRBJ2-2, the V gene TRBV27; TRBD2 might be the D (5 bases). V lost 2 bases and J 1 base, leaving 11 bases between the germline ends. The CDR3 has 16 amino acids. CDR1 and CDR2 from the germline V gene are MNHEY and SMNVEV (reference sequence). The CDR3 coding sequence is TGTGCCAGCAGTTTAAGGTCTAGCAGGAACACCGGGGAGCTGTTTTTT. Its protein product is CASSLRSSRNTGELFF.

The chain joins TRBV4-1 to TRBJ2-1, with a weak D call TRBD1 (6 bases). The CDR3 covers 15 residues. The germline V gene has CDR1 MGHRA and CDR2 YSYEKL. The V end was cut by 4 bases, the J end by 0 bases, with 10 bases between. CDR3 amino acids: CASSPTGGSYNEQFF. In DNA, the CDR3 is TGCGCCAGCAGCCCGACAGGTGGCTCCTACAATGAGCAGTTCTTC.

This clone was seen a single time. This chain links TRBV19 with TRBJ2-7, with 9 bases that match TRBD2. V trimming: 4 bases; J trimming: 5 bases; junction bases outside the gene matches: 6. This CDR3 has 14 residues. The V gene's germline CDR1 is LNHDA and CDR2 SQIVND (reference sequence). The CDR3 here is CASSRGTSSNEQYF. The CDR3, as DNA: TGTGCCAGTAGTAGGGGGACTAGCAGCAACGAGCAGTACTTC.

The rearrangement links TRBV7-3 to TRBJ2-1; D might be TRBD1 (5 bases). Germline loops: CDR1 SGHTA, CDR2 FQGTGA. The CDR3 has 13 residues. Between the trimmed V and J ends, which lost 3 bases and 8 bases, there was a span of 11 bases. The CDR3 sequence: CASSFVKGDEQFF. The CDR3 DNA follows: TGTGCCAGCAGCTTCGTGAAAGGGGATGAGCAGTTCTTC.

This clone was recorded a few times. The V gene is TRBV27, the J gene TRBJ2-7, with 7 bases identical to TRBD2. This CDR3 comprises 17 residues. V dropped 1 base and J dropped 2; count of bases not matched to a gene: 11. CDR1 is MNHEY, CDR2 SMNVEV, per germline (reference sequence). CDR3 nucleotide sequence: TGTGCCAGCAGTTTATTATGGGGGAGGGCCTCTCCCTACGAGCAGTACTTC. It encodes CASSLLWGRASPYEQYF.

V usage is TRBV7-9 and J usage is TRBJ2-7, with 9 bases fitting TRBD2. V shed 1 base, J shed 6 bases, and the junction held 7 bases outside the gene matches. Germline V CDR1 and CDR2: SEHNR, FQNEAQ (reference sequence). CDR3 size: 15 residues. The CDR3 spells CASSLDSAGGLEQYF. The CDR3 nucleotides are TGTGCCAGCAGCTTAGATTCGGCGGGAGGGCTCGAGCAGTACTTC.

CDR3 in amino acids: CASSSSSGLNTGELFF. CDR3 coding DNA: TGTGCCAGCAGTTCCTCTTCGGGATTGAACACCGGGGAGCTGTTTTTT. V usage is TRBV7-2 and J usage is TRBJ2-2; a possible D gene is TRBD2 (5 bases). Germline V CDR1 and CDR2: SGHTA, FQGNSA. The CDR3 length is 16 residues. Trimming took off 6 bases at V and 1 base at J, with 15 bases between the two ends.

This clone was observed a single time. The V gene is TRBV7-2, the J gene TRBJ2-5; D is undetermined. The CDR3 sequence is 13 residues long. Per germline, CDR1 SGHTA and CDR2 FQGNSA. The V end was cut by 5 bases, the J end by 7 bases, with 14 bases between. The DNA for the CDR3 is TGTGCCAGCAGCGCAAAATCCCTAGGGACCCAGTACTTC. Translated: CASSAKSLGTQYF.

This rearrangement joins TRBV6-5 to TRBJ1-1; no definite D call. CDR3 length: 15 residues. V was shortened by 2 bases and J by 2 bases, with 12 bases between the two germline ends. Germline CDR1 and CDR2: MNHEY and SVGAGI. CDR3 in amino acids: CASSYLGAPNTEAFF. The CDR3 bases are TGTGCCAGCAGTTACCTCGGAGCACCAAACACTGAAGCTTTCTTT.

This chain links TRBV2 with TRBJ2-7, with D perhaps TRBD1 (5 bases). CDR3 length equals 15 residues. V was shortened by 3 bases and J by 0 bases, with 12 bases between the two germline ends. Germline CDR1 and CDR2: SNHLY and FYNNEI. The CDR3 bases are TGTGCCAGCAGTGACAGGCCACAGGCCTCCTACGAGCAGTACTTC. It translates to CASSDRPQASYEQYF.

This clone has only a few counts. This chain connects TRBV4-3 to TRBJ1-5, with 8 bases lining up with TRBD1. Losses at the gene ends were 0 bases for V and 4 bases for J; bases not matched to a gene: 17. This CDR3 is 20 amino acids long. The germline V gene encodes CDR1 LGHNA and CDR2 YSLEER. The CDR3 bases are TGCGCCAGCAGCCAAGATATAACAGGGGGTAGAAGTTTCCTTAATCAGCCCCAGCATTTT. It translates to CASSQDITGGRSFLNQPQHF.

The chain links TRBV2 to TRBJ2-1; 9 bases match TRBD2. V shed 6 bases and J 6 bases; nucleotides not matched to a gene: 15. Germline CDR1 is SNHLY and CDR2 is FYNNEI. CDR3 length: 17 residues. The CDR3 sequence is CASRFPRTSARVNEQFF. As DNA, the CDR3 is TGTGCCAGCAGATTCCCACGGACTAGCGCACGGGTCAATGAGCAGTTCTTC.

The chain carries TRBV5-1 and TRBJ2-1; D is ambiguous. The germline V and J ends were trimmed by 0 bases and 6 bases, with 4 bases remaining between them. Germline values: CDR1 SGHRS, CDR2 YFSETQ. The CDR3 covers 12 residues. The CDR3 spells CASSLARNEQFF. CDR3 nucleotide sequence: TGCGCCAGCAGCTTGGCGCGCAATGAGCAGTTCTTC.

The chain links TRBV9 to TRBJ2-3; 10 positions agree with TRBD1. Germline CDR1 is SGDLS and CDR2 is YYNGEE. This CDR3 is 15 amino acids long. Unmatched junction bases numbered 5, after V lost 4 bases and J lost 3 bases. Here the CDR3 reads CASSLGQGRTDTQYF. Written as DNA, the CDR3 is TGTGCCAGCAGCTTGGGACAGGGGAGGACAGATACGCAGTATTTT.

This sequence joins TRBV7-9 and TRBJ1-4; TRBD1 aligns across 9 bases. CDR1 SEHNR and CDR2 FQNEAQ come from the germline V gene (reference sequence). CDR3 size: 16 residues. The ends lost 5 bases at V and 5 bases at J; junction bases unmatched: 9. The CDR3 DNA reads as TGTGCCAGCAGCCCGACACCCGGGACAGGGAATGAAAAACTGTTTTTT. Protein sequence: CASSPTPGTGNEKLFF.

The CDR3 DNA is TGTGCCAGCAGTTTAATCCGGGGGGGCTATGGCTACACCTTC. This sequence encodes CASSLIRGGYGYTF. The chain is built from TRBV27 and TRBJ1-2; D possibly corresponds to TRBD1 (5 bases). The CDR3 loop spans 14 amino acids. Germline V gives CDR1 MNHEY, CDR2 SMNVEV (reference sequence). With 2 bases removed from V and 4 bases from J, the gap between germline ends came to 11 bases.